This T cell receptor beta chain is from a study of T cells in Graves' hyperthyroidism and ophthalmopathy. The TCR beta CDR3 regions underwent amplification using RNA transcripts as the source. HTBI primers drove first-round RT-PCR of the TCR CDR3. TCRdb re-called the multiplex PCR reads through MiXCR, storing one row per CDR3 protein. The sample includes about 350,000 distinct CDR3 sequences, roughly 20% seen only once; the top ten take 15% to 19%. Based on clinical symptoms, serum thyroxine and TRAb, thyroid ultrasound and orbital computed tomography, diagnoses were reached. This clonotype came up many times. Trimming removed 0 bases from V and 3 bases from J, with 11 bases in between. The CDR3 totals 15 residues. The germline gives CDR1 MNHEY, CDR2 SVGAGI.

The sequence derives from a middle-aged woman with Graves' ophthalmopathy. Sequencing was carried out using blood. V is TRBV6-5 and J is TRBJ1-2, with TRBD1 as a possible D gene (5 bases). CDR3 residues: CASSYSIGGDYGYTF. The CDR3 DNA reads TGTGCCAGCAGTTACTCTATCGGGGGGGACTATGGCTACACCTTC.